What follows is one T cell receptor beta chain and its context. The antigen is not known. This entry comes from a study of T-cell memory formation after mild COVID-19. Across the whole study: Across donors, TCR clusters were largely donor specific. Study-wide points: Chiefly within CM and EM were the contracting CD4+ clones; CD8+ ones were within EMRA.

The V end lost 5 bases, the J end lost 5 bases, and 12 bases lay between the germline ends. Germline CDR1 is MNHEY and CDR2 is SVGEGT. This CDR3 spans 13 amino acids. Amplification by 5'RACE using constant-segment primers produced TCR alpha and TCR beta cDNA libraries that carried sample barcodes and UMIs. TCRdb ran MiXCR on the 5' RACE reads and lists one entry per CDR3 protein. The data contain 250,000 or so distinct CDR3 sequences, around a tenth of them singletons. The chain carries TRBV6-2 or TRBV6-3 and TRBJ2-5; D is uncertain. The origin of this receptor is a man aged 18-30 years who had mild COVID-19 (a few samples of this study predate the infection). Cell type and time point are not known. The specimen was PBMCs or a T cell subset sorted from them (not recorded which). CDR3 DNA: TGTGCCAGCAGTCAGCCCCCTACGGAGACCCAGTACTTC. Amino acid sequence: CASSQPPTETQYF.